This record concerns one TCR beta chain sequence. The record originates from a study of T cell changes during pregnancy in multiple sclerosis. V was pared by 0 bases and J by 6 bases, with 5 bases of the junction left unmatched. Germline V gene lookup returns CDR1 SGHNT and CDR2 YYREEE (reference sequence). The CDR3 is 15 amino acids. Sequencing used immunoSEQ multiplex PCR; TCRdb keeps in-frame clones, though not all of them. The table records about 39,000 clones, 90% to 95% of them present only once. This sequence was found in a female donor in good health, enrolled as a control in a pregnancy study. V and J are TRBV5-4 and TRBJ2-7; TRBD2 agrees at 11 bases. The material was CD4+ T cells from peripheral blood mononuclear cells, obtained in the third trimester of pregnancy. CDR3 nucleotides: TGTGCCAGCAGCTTGGCGGTAGCGGGGGGGCCCGAGCAGTACTTC. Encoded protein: CASSLAVAGGPEQYF. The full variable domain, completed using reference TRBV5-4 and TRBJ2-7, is ETGVTQSPTHLIKTRGQQVTLRCSSQSGHNTVSWYQQALGQGPQFIFQYYREEENGRGNFPPRFSGLQFPNYSSELNVNALELDDSALYLCASSLAVAGGPEQYFGPGTRLTVT.